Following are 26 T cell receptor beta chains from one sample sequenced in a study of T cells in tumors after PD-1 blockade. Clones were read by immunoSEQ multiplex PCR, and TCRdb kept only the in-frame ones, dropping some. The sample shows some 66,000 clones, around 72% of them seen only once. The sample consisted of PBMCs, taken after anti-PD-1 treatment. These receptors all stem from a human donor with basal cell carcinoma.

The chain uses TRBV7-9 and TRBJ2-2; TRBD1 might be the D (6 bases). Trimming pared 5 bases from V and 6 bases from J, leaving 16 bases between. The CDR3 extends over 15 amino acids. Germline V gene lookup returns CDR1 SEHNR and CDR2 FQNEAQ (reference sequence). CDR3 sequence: CASSTTKGDAGELFF. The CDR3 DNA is TGTGCCAGCAGCACTACTAAGGGGGACGCCGGGGAGCTGTTTTTT. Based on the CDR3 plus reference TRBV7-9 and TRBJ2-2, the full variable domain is DTGVSQNPRHKITKRGQNVTFRCDPISEHNRLYWYRQTLGQGPEFLTYFQNEAQLEKSRLLSDRFSAERPKGSFSTLEIQRTEQGDSAMYLCASSTTKGDAGELFFGEGSRLTVL.

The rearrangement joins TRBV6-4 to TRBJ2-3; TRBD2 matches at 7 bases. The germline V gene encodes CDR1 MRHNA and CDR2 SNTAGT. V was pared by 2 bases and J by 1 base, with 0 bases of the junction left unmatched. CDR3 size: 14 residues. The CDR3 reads CASSDRGGTDTQYF. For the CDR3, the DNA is TGTGCCAGCAGTGACCGGGGGGGCACAGATACGCAGTATTTT.

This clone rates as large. CDR3 nucleotide sequence: TGTGCCAGCAGCTTTGGGCAGGAGCCCTTTACCCTCCACTTT. This gives the protein CASSFGQEPFTLHF. The chain couples TRBV13 to TRBJ1-6; D gene unclear. V lost 3 bases and J lost 14, with 17 bases in between. Germline CDR1 PRHDT, CDR2 FYEKMQ (reference sequence). The CDR3 contains 14 residues.

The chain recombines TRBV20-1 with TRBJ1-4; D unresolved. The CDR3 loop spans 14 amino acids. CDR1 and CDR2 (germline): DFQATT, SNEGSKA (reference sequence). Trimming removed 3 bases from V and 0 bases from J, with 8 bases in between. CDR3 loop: CSASFGSTNEKLFF. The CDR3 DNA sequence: TGCAGTGCTAGTTTTGGTTCAACTAATGAAAAACTGTTTTTT.

The CDR3 region is CANRNGNTGELFF. The CDR3 coding sequence is TGTGCCAACCGGAACGGGAACACCGGGGAGCTGTTTTTT. The V gene is TRBV6-6, the J gene TRBJ2-2, with D unclear. CDR3 size: 13 residues. Looked up from germline, CDR1 is MNHNY and CDR2 is SVGAGI (reference sequence). V was shortened by 10 bases and J by 1 base, with 10 bases between the two germline ends.

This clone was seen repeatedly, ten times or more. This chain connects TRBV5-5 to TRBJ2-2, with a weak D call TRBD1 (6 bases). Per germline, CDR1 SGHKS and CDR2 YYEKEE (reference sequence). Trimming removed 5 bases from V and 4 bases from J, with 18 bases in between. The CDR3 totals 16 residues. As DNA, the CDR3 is TGTGCCAGCAGTCAAACCGGGACAACGGGCACCGGGGAGCTGTTTTTT. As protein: CASSQTGTTGTGELFF.

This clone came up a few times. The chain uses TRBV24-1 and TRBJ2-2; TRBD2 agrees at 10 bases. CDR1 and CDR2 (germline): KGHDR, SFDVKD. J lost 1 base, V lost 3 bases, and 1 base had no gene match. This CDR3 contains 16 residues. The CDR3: CATSDPSGGNTGELFF. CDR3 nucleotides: TGTGCCACCAGTGATCCTAGCGGGGGGAACACCGGGGAGCTGTTTTTT.

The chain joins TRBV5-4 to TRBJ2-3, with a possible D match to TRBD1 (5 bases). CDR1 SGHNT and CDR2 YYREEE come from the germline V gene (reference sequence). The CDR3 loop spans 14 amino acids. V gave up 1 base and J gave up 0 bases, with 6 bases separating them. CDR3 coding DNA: TGTGCCAGCAGCTTGACAGGAAGCACAGATACGCAGTATTTT. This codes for CASSLTGSTDTQYF.

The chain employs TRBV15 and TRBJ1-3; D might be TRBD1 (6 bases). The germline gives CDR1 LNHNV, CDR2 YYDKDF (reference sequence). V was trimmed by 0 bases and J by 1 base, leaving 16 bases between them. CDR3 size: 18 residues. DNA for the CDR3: TGTGCCACCAGCAGAGATTTCGGTAACAGGGCGTCTGGAAACACCATATATTTT. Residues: CATSRDFGNRASGNTIYF.

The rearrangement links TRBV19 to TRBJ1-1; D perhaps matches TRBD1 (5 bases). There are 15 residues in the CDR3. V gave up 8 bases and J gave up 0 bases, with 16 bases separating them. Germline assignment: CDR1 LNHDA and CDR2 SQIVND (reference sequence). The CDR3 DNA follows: TGTGCCAGTGGGCTCCAGGGATGGCTGAACACTGAAGCTTTCTTT. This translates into CASGLQGWLNTEAFF.

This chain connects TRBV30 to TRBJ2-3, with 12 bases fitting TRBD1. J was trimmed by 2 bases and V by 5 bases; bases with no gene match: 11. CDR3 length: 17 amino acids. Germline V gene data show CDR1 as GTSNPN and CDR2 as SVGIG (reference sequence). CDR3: CAWAPGDRGRPTDTQYF. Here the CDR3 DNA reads TGTGCCTGGGCCCCCGGGGACAGGGGGCGTCCCACAGATACGCAGTATTTT.

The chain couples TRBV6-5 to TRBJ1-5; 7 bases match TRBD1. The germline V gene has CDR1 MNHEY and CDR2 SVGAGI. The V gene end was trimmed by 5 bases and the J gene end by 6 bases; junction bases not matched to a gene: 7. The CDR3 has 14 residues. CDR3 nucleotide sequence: TGTGCCAGCAGTCTACAGGGGATAGGTCAGCCCCAGCATTTT. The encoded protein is CASSLQGIGQPQHF.

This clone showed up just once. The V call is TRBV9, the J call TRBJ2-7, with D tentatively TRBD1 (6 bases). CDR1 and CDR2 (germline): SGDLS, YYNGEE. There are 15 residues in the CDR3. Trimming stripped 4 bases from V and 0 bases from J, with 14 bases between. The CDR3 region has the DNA TGTGCCAGCAGCCCTCGGACAGAAAGCTCCTACGAGCAGTACTTC. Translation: CASSPRTESSYEQYF.

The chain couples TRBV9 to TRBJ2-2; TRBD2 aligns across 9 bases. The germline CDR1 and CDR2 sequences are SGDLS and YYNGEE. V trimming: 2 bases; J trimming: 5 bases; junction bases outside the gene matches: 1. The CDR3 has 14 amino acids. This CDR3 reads CASSVTSGTGELFF. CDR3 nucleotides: TGTGCCAGCAGCGTTACTAGCGGGACCGGGGAGCTGTTTTTT.

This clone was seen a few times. CDR3 nucleotide sequence: TGCAGCGTTCCCACCGGGACAGGAATCTACGAGCAGTACTTC. Translating it yields CSVPTGTGIYEQYF. The V call is TRBV29-1, the J call TRBJ2-7; 8 nucleotides line up with TRBD1. From germline, CDR1 is SQVTM and CDR2 ANQGSEA. The CDR3 is made up of 14 amino acids. Germline trimming cut 5 bases from V and 3 bases from J; bases unmatched to any gene: 9.

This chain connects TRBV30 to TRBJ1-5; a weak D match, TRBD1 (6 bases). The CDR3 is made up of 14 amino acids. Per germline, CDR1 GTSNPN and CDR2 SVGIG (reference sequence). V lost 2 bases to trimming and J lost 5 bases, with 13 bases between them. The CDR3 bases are TGTGCCTGGAGTTTGGGGGCGGGGGATCAGCCCCAGCATTTT. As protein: CAWSLGAGDQPQHF.

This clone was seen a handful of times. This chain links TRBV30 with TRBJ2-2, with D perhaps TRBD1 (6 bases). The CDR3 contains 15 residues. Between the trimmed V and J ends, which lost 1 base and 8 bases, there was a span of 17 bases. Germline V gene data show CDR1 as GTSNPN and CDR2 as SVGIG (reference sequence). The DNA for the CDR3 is TGTGCCTGGAGTGCCCCTTCCAGGGGCGGGGGGGAGCTGTTTTTT. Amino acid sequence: CAWSAPSRGGGELFF.

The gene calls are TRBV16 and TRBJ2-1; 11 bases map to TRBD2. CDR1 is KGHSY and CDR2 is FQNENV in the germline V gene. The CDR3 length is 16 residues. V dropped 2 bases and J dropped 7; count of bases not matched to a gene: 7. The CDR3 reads CASSQSLAGGLNEQFF. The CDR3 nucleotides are TGTGCCAGCAGCCAAAGCCTAGCGGGGGGCCTGAATGAGCAGTTCTTC. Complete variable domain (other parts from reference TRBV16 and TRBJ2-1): GEEVAQTPKHLVRGEGQKAKLYCAPIKGHSYVFWYQQVLKNEFKFLISFQNENVFDETGMPKERFSAKCLPNSPCSLEIQATKLEDSAVYFCASSQSLAGGLNEQFFGPGTRLTVL.

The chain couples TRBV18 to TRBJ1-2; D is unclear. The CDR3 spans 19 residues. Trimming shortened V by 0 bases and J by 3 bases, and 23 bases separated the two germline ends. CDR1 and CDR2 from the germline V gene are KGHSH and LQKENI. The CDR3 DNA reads TGTGCCAGCTCACCACCGATCGTGGTCTCATCTCCTAGGCACTATGGCTACACCTTC. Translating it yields CASSPPIVVSSPRHYGYTF.

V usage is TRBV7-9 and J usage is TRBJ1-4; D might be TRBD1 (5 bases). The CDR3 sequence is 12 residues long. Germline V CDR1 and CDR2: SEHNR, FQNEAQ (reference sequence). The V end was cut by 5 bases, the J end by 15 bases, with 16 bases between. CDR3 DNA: TGTGCCAGCAGCCCCCGGAATAGGGGTGTGTTTTTT. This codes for CASSPRNRGVFF.

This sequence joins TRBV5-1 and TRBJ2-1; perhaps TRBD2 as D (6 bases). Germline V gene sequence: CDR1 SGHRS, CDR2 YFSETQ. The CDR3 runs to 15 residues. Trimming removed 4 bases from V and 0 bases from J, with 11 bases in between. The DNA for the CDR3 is TGCGCCAGCAGCAAAGCGGGTATCTCCTACAATGAGCAGTTCTTC. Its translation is CASSKAGISYNEQFF.

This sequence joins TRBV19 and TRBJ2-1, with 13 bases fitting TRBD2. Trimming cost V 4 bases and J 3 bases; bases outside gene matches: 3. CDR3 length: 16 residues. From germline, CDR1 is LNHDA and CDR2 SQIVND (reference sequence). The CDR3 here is CASSKGTSGVYNEQFF. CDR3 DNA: TGTGCCAGTAGTAAAGGGACTAGCGGGGTCTACAATGAGCAGTTCTTC.

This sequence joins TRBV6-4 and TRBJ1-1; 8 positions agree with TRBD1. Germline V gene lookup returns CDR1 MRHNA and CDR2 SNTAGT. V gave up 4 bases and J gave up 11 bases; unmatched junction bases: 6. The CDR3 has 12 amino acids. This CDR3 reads CASSARQGNAFF. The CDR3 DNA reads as TGTGCCAGCAGTGCGCGACAGGGGAATGCTTTCTTT.

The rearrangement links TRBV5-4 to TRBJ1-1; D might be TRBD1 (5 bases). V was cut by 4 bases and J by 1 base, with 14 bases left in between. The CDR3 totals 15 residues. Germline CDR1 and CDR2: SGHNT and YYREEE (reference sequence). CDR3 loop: CASSPDRGTNTEAFF. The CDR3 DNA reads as TGTGCCAGCAGCCCGGACCGGGGGACGAACACTGAAGCTTTCTTT. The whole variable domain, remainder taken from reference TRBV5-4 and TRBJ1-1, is ETGVTQSPTHLIKTRGQQVTLRCSSQSGHNTVSWYQQALGQGPQFIFQYYREEENGRGNFPPRFSGLQFPNYSSELNVNALELDDSALYLCASSPDRGTNTEAFFGQGTRLTVV.

CDR3 loop: CASSLGSGTEAFF. Here the CDR3 DNA reads TGTGCCAGCAGCTTAGGATCTGGGACTGAAGCTTTCTTT. The chain combines TRBV7-9 with TRBJ1-1; D unresolved. The germline V gene encodes CDR1 SEHNR and CDR2 FQNEAQ (reference sequence). The CDR3 contains 13 residues. The germline V and J ends were trimmed by 1 base and 5 bases, with 8 bases remaining between them. The full variable domain, with the rest looked up from reference TRBV7-9 and TRBJ1-1, is DTGVSQNPRHKITKRGQNVTFRCDPISEHNRLYWYRQTLGQGPEFLTYFQNEAQLEKSRLLSDRFSAERPKGSFSTLEIQRTEQGDSAMYLCASSLGSGTEAFFGQGTRLTVV.

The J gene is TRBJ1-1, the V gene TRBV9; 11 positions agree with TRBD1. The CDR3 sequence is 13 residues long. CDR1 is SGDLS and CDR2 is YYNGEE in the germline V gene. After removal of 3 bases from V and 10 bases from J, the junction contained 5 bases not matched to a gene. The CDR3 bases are TGTGCCAGCAGCGGTCCGGGACAGGGGGTAGCTTTCTTT. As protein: CASSGPGQGVAFF.